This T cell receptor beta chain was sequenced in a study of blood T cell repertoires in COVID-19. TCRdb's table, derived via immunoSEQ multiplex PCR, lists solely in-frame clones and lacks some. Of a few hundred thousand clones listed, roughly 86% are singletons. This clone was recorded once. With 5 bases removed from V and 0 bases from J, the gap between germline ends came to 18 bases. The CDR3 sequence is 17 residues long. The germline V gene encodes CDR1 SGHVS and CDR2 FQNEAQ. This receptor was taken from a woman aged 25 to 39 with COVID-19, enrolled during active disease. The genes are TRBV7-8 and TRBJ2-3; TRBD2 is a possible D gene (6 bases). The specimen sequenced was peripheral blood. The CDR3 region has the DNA TGTGCCAGCAGCGCCCGGAGGGATGCCTCTAGCACAGATACGCAGTATTTT. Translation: CASSARRDASSTDTQYF.